This T cell receptor beta chain was recorded in a study of resident and recirculating memory T cells in vitiligo. Findings and limits, study-wide: Vitiligo lesions lacked a unique dominant clone, and clonality varied.

Clones were sequenced by immunoSEQ multiplex PCR, and TCRdb holds only the in-frame ones, with some missing. Here the sample spans around 70,000 clones, approximately 91% being singletons. About this clone: Its antigen is as yet unknown.

Germline lookup yields CDR1 SGHTA and CDR2 FQGNSA. This CDR3 region has 16 residues. The V gene end was trimmed by 1 base and the J gene end by 5 bases; junction bases not matched to a gene: 7. The TCR sequence derives from a male donor with vitiligo. The chain uses TRBV7-2 and TRBJ1-4, with 7 bases matching TRBD1. The sample was blood. The CDR3 here is CASSLGRTGVNEKLFF. In DNA form, the CDR3 reads TGTGCCAGCAGCTTAGGTCGGACAGGAGTCAATGAAAAACTGTTTTTT.